This T cell receptor (beta chain) derives from a study of CD8+ T cells in alopecia areata. Study-wide context: Oral tofacitinib (5 to 10 mg twice daily) was administered to treated patients.

V shed 2 bases, J shed 4 bases, and the junction held 18 bases outside the gene matches. The V gene's germline CDR1 is GTSNPN and CDR2 SVGIG (reference sequence). The CDR3 loop spans 18 amino acids. Overall study findings and caveats: Besides other cells, scalp samples also yield sequences of resident alphabeta T cells from normal skin.

Those with alopecia areata gave lesional scalp punch biopsies and peripheral blood. The researchers isolated CD4+ and CD8+ T cells from PBMCs by sorting. The sequencing template was cDNA reverse transcribed from extracted RNA. Generated by immunoSEQ multiplex PCR, the TCRdb table keeps only in-frame clones and is missing some. The sample shows fewer than 250,000 clones, 50% to 60% of them seen only once. With respect to this clone: The target antigen is unknown.

This receptor was obtained from a human donor with alopecia areata. Source: CD4+ T cells sorted from blood, taken at week 0. This chain connects TRBV30 to TRBJ1-2, with 8 bases that match TRBD1. CDR3 residues: CAWSHHPPSGQGSYGYTF. As DNA, the CDR3 is TGTGCCTGGAGTCATCACCCCCCCTCTGGACAGGGTTCCTATGGCTACACCTTC.